These T cell receptor beta chains were read from a single sample in a study of blood T cell repertoires in COVID-19. Sequencing was performed with immunoSEQ multiplex PCR; in TCRdb, only in-frame clones are kept and a portion is missing. The table records 250,000 to 300,000 clones, roughly 89% of them present only once. Material for sequencing was peripheral blood. These receptor sequences come from a woman between 40 and 50 years old who had recovered from COVID-19. Each CDR3 is given with its conserved first and last residue. The order of the fields is clone size, V gene, J gene, D gene, CDR3 protein, CDR3 DNA. The D gene is left open where the match is weak. The size of a clone is reported for some rows only, either as once, few or many, or as a class for expanded clones.

>-|TRBV6-6|TRBJ2-1|TRBD1
CASSHAGTENNEQFF
TGTGCCAGCAGCCACGCCGGGACAGAGAACAATGAGCAGTTCTTC
>-|TRBV6-5|TRBJ2-5|-
CASSRGETQYF
TGTGCCAGCAGTCGGGGGGAGACCCAGTACTTC
>-|TRBV30|TRBJ2-1|-
CAWSVQVGIRWDNEQFF
TGTGCCTGGAGTGTACAGGTAGGGATAAGATGGGACAATGAGCAGTTCTTC
>-|TRBV6-5|TRBJ1-6|TRBD1
CASRGPGQYNSPLHF
TGTGCCAGCAGAGGACCGGGACAGTATAATTCACCCCTCCACTTT
>once|TRBV7-8|TRBJ1-3|TRBD1
CASSWGRTGLSEDTIYF
TGTGCCAGCAGCTGGGGAAGGACAGGCCTTTCCGAGGACACCATATATTTT
>-|TRBV6-2/TRBV6-3|TRBJ2-5|TRBD1
CASSKPAGQGGRETQYF
TGTGCCAGCAGTAAACCGGCGGGACAGGGCGGTAGGGAGACCCAGTACTTC
>-|TRBV5-1|TRBJ1-1|-
CASSLDVISTEAFF
TGCGCCAGCAGCTTGGATGTTATTAGCACTGAAGCTTTCTTT
>-|TRBV4-3|TRBJ1-2|-
CASSQDQGYGYTF
TGCGCCAGCAGCCAAGATCAGGGTTATGGCTACACCTTC
>-|TRBV2|TRBJ2-5|TRBD2
CARGGSEEETQYF
TGTGCCAGGGGGGGGAGCGAGGAGGAGACCCAGTACTTC
>-|TRBV4-1|TRBJ2-3|TRBD2
CASSQDPTGVSGATDTQYF
TGCGCCAGCAGCCAGGACCCTACAGGAGTTAGCGGGGCCACAGATACGCAGTATTTT
>-|TRBV30|TRBJ2-5|-
CAWSQGGGETQYF
TGTGCCTGGAGCCAGGGCGGTGGGGAGACCCAGTACTTC
>-|TRBV19|TRBJ1-1|-
CASSRTVNTEAFF
TGTGCCAGTAGTAGAACAGTCAACACTGAAGCTTTCTTT
>-|TRBV5-6|TRBJ2-7|-
CASSFGEVAYEQYF
TGTGCCAGCAGCTTTGGAGAGGTCGCCTACGAGCAGTACTTC